Listed here are 15 T cell receptor beta chains from one sample, sequenced in a study of blood T cell repertoires in COVID-19 (dated by TCRdb to the early 2020s). Library construction relied on the immunoSEQ multiplex PCR assay. The clones in this table, taken by TCRdb from immuneACCESS, are in-frame only. Not every clone is retained; where verified, under half of the shortfall comes from an unresolved V gene, and the cause of the rest is unknown. This sample gives about 200,000 clones in total; 65% to 90% of them show up just once. The ten largest clones add up to about 8.9% of the sample. Input material: peripheral blood. These receptor sequences come from a man in his forties or fifties with active or convalescent COVID-19.

The chain is built from TRBV7-2 and TRBJ2-1, with TRBD2 matching 8 bases. CDR3 length equals 14 residues. Germline loops: CDR1 SGHTA, CDR2 FQGNSA. After removal of 4 bases from V and 9 bases from J, the junction contained 8 bases not matched to a gene. This chain's CDR3 is CASSYQTSVGEQFF. The CDR3 region has the DNA TGTGCCAGCAGCTACCAGACTAGCGTAGGTGAGCAGTTCTTC.

In its sample, this clone was seen many times. CDR3 amino acids: CASSRGAPQETQYF. CDR3 coding DNA: TGTGCCAGCAGTCGGGGGGCTCCTCAAGAGACCCAGTACTTC. The chain carries TRBV27 and TRBJ2-5; tentatively, D is TRBD2 (7 bases). The CDR3 runs to 14 residues. Germline values: CDR1 MNHEY, CDR2 SMNVEV (reference sequence). V was trimmed by 5 bases and J by 2 bases, leaving 12 bases between them.

This rearrangement joins TRBV19 to TRBJ1-3; D ambiguous. V was cut by 3 bases and J by 0 bases, with 3 bases left in between. The germline V gene has CDR1 LNHDA and CDR2 SQIVND (reference sequence). CDR3 length: 13 residues. The DNA for the CDR3 is TGTGCCAGTAGTATCCGCTCTGGAAACACCATATATTTT. It translates to CASSIRSGNTIYF.

V and J are TRBV2 and TRBJ2-7; D is possibly TRBD2 (6 bases). CDR1 is SNHLY, CDR2 FYNNEI, per germline. V lost 3 bases to trimming and J lost 8 bases, with 14 bases between them. The length of the CDR3 is 13 residues. The CDR3 loop reads CASSEGLRRKQYF. The CDR3, as DNA: TGTGCCAGCAGTGAGGGACTCCGCCGGAAGCAGTACTTC.

The chain employs TRBV4-2 and TRBJ1-1; maybe TRBD1 (6 bases). The germline V gene has CDR1 LGHNA and CDR2 YNFKEQ. V dropped 3 bases and J dropped 4 bases, with 18 bases sitting between them. There are 16 residues in the CDR3. The CDR3 sequence is CASSHPPGGAGTEAFF. CDR3 DNA sequence: TGTGCCAGCAGCCACCCGCCTGGGGGCGCAGGCACTGAAGCTTTCTTT.

This clone was counted between two and nine times. This chain connects TRBV23-1 to TRBJ1-1; 7 positions agree with TRBD1. TRBV23-1 is flagged as an ORF with uncertain function. The junction had 10 bases not matched to a gene; V was cut back by 5 bases and J by 7 bases. The CDR3 contains 14 residues. CDR3 amino acids: CASSKGQPLNEAFF. CDR3 DNA: TGCGCCAGCAGTAAGGGACAGCCGCTCAATGAAGCTTTCTTT.

This sequence joins TRBV19 and TRBJ1-5; D perhaps matches TRBD1 (5 bases). From germline, CDR1 is LNHDA and CDR2 SQIVND (reference sequence). Trimming pared 5 bases from V and 4 bases from J, leaving 12 bases between. The CDR3 has 14 amino acids. For the CDR3, the DNA is TGTGCCAGTAGTGTACAGGAGATTAATCAGCCCCAGCATTTT. This gives the protein CASSVQEINQPQHF.

V usage is TRBV7-6 and J usage is TRBJ2-4, with unresolved D. Per germline, CDR1 SGHVS and CDR2 FNYEAQ. The CDR3 has 13 amino acids. Trimming stripped 5 bases from V and 2 bases from J, with 7 bases between. The CDR3 reads CASSAVPKNIQYF. Written as DNA, the CDR3 is TGTGCCAGCAGCGCAGTCCCCAAAAACATTCAGTACTTC. The full variable domain, its missing parts supplied by reference TRBV7-6 and TRBJ2-4, is GAGVSQSPRYKVTKRGQDVALRCDPISGHVSLYWYRQALGQGPEFLTYFNYEAQQDKSGLPNDRFSAERPEGSISTLTIQRTEQRDSAMYRCASSAVPKNIQYFGAGTRLSVL.

V usage is TRBV7-2 and J usage is TRBJ1-4, with TRBD1 matching over 7 bases. Germline assignment: CDR1 SGHTA and CDR2 FQGNSA. V shed 2 bases, J shed 1 base, and the junction held 7 bases outside the gene matches. This CDR3 comprises 17 residues. The CDR3 DNA is TGTGCCAGCAGCTTAAGGCCAGGGGGAGGAACTAATGAAAAACTGTTTTTT. Translated: CASSLRPGGGTNEKLFF.

A few counts support this clone. The genes are TRBV6-5 and TRBJ1-1; 8 bases map to TRBD1. The CDR3 contains 16 residues. Germline-derived CDR1 and CDR2 are MNHEY and SVGAGI. The V segment lost 0 bases and the J segment 3 bases; nucleotides outside the gene matches: 6. DNA for the CDR3: TGTGCCAGCAGTTACTCGTTTAACAGGGGGGACACTGAAGCTTTCTTT. Its translation is CASSYSFNRGDTEAFF.

CDR3 in amino acids: CASSLDLNQPQHF. CDR3 nucleotides: TGTGCCAGCAGCTTGGACTTAAATCAGCCCCAGCATTTT. This chain links TRBV5-5 with TRBJ1-5, with unresolved D. With 0 bases removed from V and 4 bases from J, the gap between germline ends came to 5 bases. This CDR3 has 13 residues. Germline V gene sequence: CDR1 SGHKS, CDR2 YYEKEE (reference sequence).

This clone showed up just once. The chain couples TRBV27 to TRBJ1-1; TRBD1 might be the D (6 bases). The CDR3 consists of 14 residues. V lost 3 bases and J 4 bases, leaving 12 bases between the germline ends. Germline V gene lookup returns CDR1 MNHEY and CDR2 SMNVEV (reference sequence). CDR3 region: CASSFAGVSTEAFF. The CDR3 DNA reads TGTGCCAGCAGTTTCGCAGGGGTTAGCACTGAAGCTTTCTTT.

The chain joins TRBV6-5 to TRBJ2-7; tentatively, D is TRBD1 (6 bases). The V gene's germline CDR1 is MNHEY and CDR2 SVGAGI. Trimming shortened V by 2 bases and J by 0 bases, and 11 bases separated the two germline ends. The CDR3 length is 15 residues. CDR3 DNA sequence: TGTGCCAGCAGTTACGGGGAAGGGGGCTCCTACGAGCAGTACGTC. Its protein is CASSYGEGGSYEQYV.

This chain joins TRBV18 and TRBJ1-2; D might be TRBD1 (6 bases). The germline V gene encodes CDR1 KGHSH and CDR2 LQKENI. With 4 bases removed from V and 4 bases from J, the gap between germline ends came to 13 bases. The CDR3 runs 14 residues. In nucleotides, the CDR3 is TGTGCCAGCTCACAGGGGGTCGTTGGCTATGGCTACACCTTC. Encoded protein: CASSQGVVGYGYTF.

This clone was seen only a few times. V and J are TRBV28 and TRBJ1-2; 7 positions agree with TRBD1. Trimming at V came to 6 bases and at J to 4 bases, leaving 11 bases not matched to a gene. CDR3 length: 15 amino acids. The germline V gene has CDR1 MDHEN and CDR2 SYDVKM. In DNA, the CDR3 is TGTGCCAGCAGCCCCAGAGACAGGGCTTTCTATGGCTACACCTTC. This codes for CASSPRDRAFYGYTF.